Listed below are T cell receptor beta chains from one sample, sequenced in a study of T cell repertoires in cytomegalovirus infection. TCRdb re-derived calls from the reads in MiXCR, one entry per CDR3 protein. Of 340,000 or so distinct CDR3 sequences listed, roughly 25% are singletons. For these TCRs, the target antigens are not known. The starting material was cultured PBMCs, obtained from culture after CMV antigen stimulation. The receptors were sampled from a human donor in good health (CMV status not recorded). Some clones in this sample may be carry-over from other donors' samples. Each CDR3 is given with its conserved first and last residue. D genes are given only for firm matches. The size entry is marked missing in some rows and otherwise reads once, few, many or a size class.

size,V,J,D,DNA,CDR3
many,TRBV7-2,TRBJ2-3,TRBD2,TGTGCCAGCAGCCAGGGACTAGCGGGAGGGCCGGAAGGTACGCAGTATTTT,CASSQGLAGGPEGTQYF
-,TRBV29-1,TRBJ1-1,-,TGCAGCGTGTCTTGGGGAGGGGCGACTGAAGCTTTCTTT,CSVSWGGATEAFF
many,TRBV7-2,TRBJ1-5,-,TGTGCCAGCAGCTTAGTTTTTAGGCCCCATCAGCCCCAGCATTTT,CASSLVFRPHQPQHF
-,TRBV7-6,TRBJ2-2,-,TGTGCCAGCAGCTTACAAGGGGAAGATACCGGGGAGCTGTTTTTT,CASSLQGEDTGELFF
-,TRBV5-1,TRBJ2-3,TRBD2,TGCGCCAGCAGCTTAAGACTAGCGGGAGGGGCAGATACGCAGTATTTT,CASSLRLAGGADTQYF
few,TRBV7-9,TRBJ2-5,-,TGTGCCAGCAGCTTAGGAGACAGCAAGCAAGAGACCCAGTACTTC,CASSLGDSKQETQYF
few,TRBV6-2/TRBV6-3,TRBJ2-7,-,TGTGCCAGCAAAAGCACCTACGAGCAGTACTTC,CASKSTYEQYF
-,TRBV6-2/TRBV6-3,TRBJ2-3,-,TGTGCCAGCAGTCGAGGAGGGTGGACCACAGATACGCAGTATTTT,CASSRGGWTTDTQYF
many,TRBV7-2,TRBJ1-3,-,TGTGCCAGCAGCTTAGCCGGCGGCAAGAGCTCTGGAAACACCATATATTTT,CASSLAGGKSSGNTIYF
-,TRBV5-1,TRBJ2-1,TRBD2,TGCGCCAGCAGCCCGGGGGGAGTCGGGGGCTCCTACAATGAGCAGTTCTTC,CASSPGGVGGSYNEQFF
many,TRBV10-3,TRBJ1-1,-,TGTGCCATCAATGAACAGCTTTCGAACACTGAAGCTTTCTTT,CAINEQLSNTEAFF
few,TRBV7-2,TRBJ2-1,-,TGTGCCAGCAGCTTAGAGGGGTCGAGCTCCTACAATGAGCAGTTCTTC,CASSLEGSSSYNEQFF
-,TRBV6-8,TRBJ2-3,-,TGTGCCAGCAGTTCTGCGGGACCAACTACGCAGTATTTT,CASSSAGPTTQYF
many,TRBV6-1,TRBJ2-1,-,TGTGCCAGCAAAATTAGGTCGCCAGGAGCCTACAATGAGCAGTTCTTC,CASKIRSPGAYNEQFF
many,TRBV7-2,TRBJ2-7,-,TGTGCCAGCAGCCGAGGTCGAGGGGGACTCTCCTACGAGCAGTACTTC,CASSRGRGGLSYEQYF
few,TRBV29-1,TRBJ1-4,-,TGCAGCGTTGAAGATACAGGGCAGACGGAAAAACTGTTTTTT,CSVEDTGQTEKLFF
many,TRBV7-6,TRBJ2-2,-,TGTGCCAGCAGCTTCGCCGGGGAGCTGTTTTTT,CASSFAGELFF
-,TRBV12-3/TRBV12-4,TRBJ2-3,TRBD2,TGTGCCAGCCTAGCGGGGGTCAGCACAGATACGCAGTATTTT,CASLAGVSTDTQYF
many,TRBV11-2,TRBJ1-1,TRBD1,TGTGCCAGCAGCCCCCTGACAGGGCGGGGAACTGAAGCTTTCTTT,CASSPLTGRGTEAFF
many,TRBV7-2,TRBJ1-2,-,TGTGCCAGCAGCCCGATAGGGGGGAGTACTTATGGCTACACCTTC,CASSPIGGSTYGYTF
-,TRBV15,TRBJ1-5,-,TGTGCCACCAGTAGAACCCGCCGGGAGGGCCCTAATCAGCCCCAGCATTTT,CATSRTRREGPNQPQHF
-,TRBV6-5,TRBJ1-3,TRBD1,TGTGCCAGCAGACCCGACAGGGTGAGGGGAAACACCATATATTTT,CASRPDRVRGNTIYF
many,TRBV7-2,TRBJ1-6,-,TGTGCCAGCAGCTTATTCGCCAGGGCGGATAATTCACCCCTCCACTTT,CASSLFARADNSPLHF
few,TRBV11-2,TRBJ2-1,-,TGTGCCAGCAGCTTCGGACTCGATTCCTACAATGAGCAGTTCTTC,CASSFGLDSYNEQFF
few,TRBV24-1,TRBJ2-1,TRBD1,TGTGCCACCGGATCCGGAGGACAGGGATGGTACAATGAGCAGTTCTTC,CATGSGGQGWYNEQFF
many,TRBV7-2,TRBJ2-1,-,TGTGCCAGCAGCTTAGCCTCCAGGGGCTCCTACAATGAGCAGTTCTTC,CASSLASRGSYNEQFF
-,TRBV7-2,TRBJ1-1,-,TGTGCCAGCAGCTTAGATCTGGCTGAAGCTTTCTTT,CASSLDLAEAFF
once,TRBV19,TRBJ2-7,TRBD1,TGTGCCAGTAGCCTCGATCCGGACAGGGCCTACGAGCAGTACTTC,CASSLDPDRAYEQYF
-,TRBV29-1,TRBJ2-6,TRBD1,TGCAGCGTCCGGACAGGGGGCACTGGGGCCAACGTCCTGACTTTC,CSVRTGGTGANVLTF
few,TRBV7-8,TRBJ2-1,TRBD2,TGTGCCAGCAGCTTGGCACTAGCGGCCTCCTACAATGAGCAGTTCTTC,CASSLALAASYNEQFF
few,TRBV4-1,TRBJ1-2,-,TGCGCCAGCAGCCAAGGCAGGAATAACTATGGCTACACCTTC,CASSQGRNNYGYTF
few,TRBV7-2,TRBJ1-5,TRBD1,TGTGCCAGCAGCTTATCCGTCACAGGGGATCAGCCCCAGCATTTT,CASSLSVTGDQPQHF
-,TRBV12-3/TRBV12-4,TRBJ2-1,-,TGTGCCAGCAGTTTATCGAGGTCTAGCCGTAGAGGGGTTTACAATGAGCAGTTCTTC,CASSLSRSSRRGVYNEQFF
-,TRBV7-9,TRBJ1-2,-,TGTGCCAGCAGCGCGTTGGAGGCTAACTATGGCTACACCTTC,CASSALEANYGYTF
many,TRBV7-8,TRBJ2-1,-,TGTGCCAGCAGCTTAGATGTGGTTACTGAGCAGTTCTTC,CASSLDVVTEQFF
-,TRBV27,TRBJ1-2,-,TGTGCCAGGCAAGGACGGCCTAACTATGGCTACACCTTC,CARQGRPNYGYTF
-,TRBV10-3,TRBJ1-1,-,TGTGCCATCACTCAGAGCTCCGGGGGACACCTGAACGTTGAAGCTTTCTTT,CAITQSSGGHLNVEAFF
-,TRBV14,TRBJ2-2,-,TGTGCCAGCAGCCGAAGGACCGATGCGAACACCGGGGAGCTGTTTTTT,CASSRRTDANTGELFF
many,TRBV6-5,TRBJ2-1,TRBD2,TGTGCCAGCAGTTACTCGATAGCGGGAGGGCCCGTTGAGCAGTTCTTC,CASSYSIAGGPVEQFF
-,TRBV29-1,TRBJ2-5,-,TGCAGCGTGGGCCCGGGGTCGCAAGAGACCCAGTACTTC,CSVGPGSQETQYF
-,TRBV4-3,TRBJ2-2,TRBD2,TGCGCCAGCAGCCAAGTACTAGCGAGGGAGCTGTTTTTT,CASSQVLARELFF
many,TRBV7-2,TRBJ1-1,TRBD1,TGTGCCAGCAGCTGGGGACAGGGCGCCTACATAGCTTTCTTT,CASSWGQGAYIAFF
-,TRBV14,TRBJ1-3,-,TGTGCCAGCAGACGGACGGGGAGCTCGGGGAACACCATATATTTT,CASRRTGSSGNTIYF
-,TRBV12-3/TRBV12-4,TRBJ2-6,-,TGTGCCAGCAGTCTGGAGGGGCTCGCTGGGGCCAACGTCCTGACTTTC,CASSLEGLAGANVLTF
few,TRBV12-3/TRBV12-4,TRBJ2-1,-,TGTGCCAGCAGTTTCCGGACCCAAAATCCTGAGCAGTTCTTC,CASSFRTQNPEQFF